This T cell receptor (beta chain) was sequenced in a study of cytomegalovirus exposure and HLA in healthy donors. Notes on the study in general: Exclusion as indistinguishable affected some V segments, including TRBV6-2 and TRBV6-3. Later on, a genetic analysis was performed. It linked a missense variant in DCLRE1C with V- and J-gene trimming of TCR beta. Several top significant clusters appeared, in a later analysis, to be linked to common viral pathogens.

PCR primers comprised 60 Vbeta and 13 Jbeta primers. Per the original methods: The authors later counted 65 million to 90 million unique TCR beta chains, roughly 10 million of them shared. Only in-frame clones appear in the TCRdb table, and some are missing; sequencing was by immunoSEQ multiplex PCR. The V and J calls and clone size come from that table; D and trimming were worked out from the DNA. The table shows under 200,000 clones, with around 80% occurring only once. CDR3 length equals 11 residues. V shed 7 bases and J shed 3 bases, with 7 bases lying between them. Germline V lookup: CDR1 MNHNS, CDR2 SASEGT. As regards this clone: The antigen is undetermined.

The material sequenced was PBMCs. The rearrangement uses TRBV6-1 and TRBJ2-7; no reliable D call. This receptor was obtained from a woman aged 25 to 45 in good health and CMV-seropositive. Here the CDR3 DNA reads TGTGCCAGCAATCAGGTCTACGAGCAGTACTTC. Protein product: CASNQVYEQYF.